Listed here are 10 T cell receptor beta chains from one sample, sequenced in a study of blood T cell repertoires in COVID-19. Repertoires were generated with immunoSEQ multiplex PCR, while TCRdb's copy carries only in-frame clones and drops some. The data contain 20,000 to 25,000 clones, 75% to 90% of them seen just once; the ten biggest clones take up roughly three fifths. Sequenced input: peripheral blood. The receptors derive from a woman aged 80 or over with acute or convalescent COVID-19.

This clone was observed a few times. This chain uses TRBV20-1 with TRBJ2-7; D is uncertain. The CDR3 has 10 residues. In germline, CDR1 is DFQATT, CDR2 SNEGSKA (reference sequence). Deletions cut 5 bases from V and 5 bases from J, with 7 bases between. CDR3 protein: CSASQDEQYF. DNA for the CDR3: TGCAGTGCTTCACAAGACGAGCAGTACTTC.

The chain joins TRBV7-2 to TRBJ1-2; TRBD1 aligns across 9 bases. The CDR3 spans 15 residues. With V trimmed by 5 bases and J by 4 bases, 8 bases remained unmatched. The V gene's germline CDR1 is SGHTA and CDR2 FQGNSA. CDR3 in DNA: TGTGCCAGCAGCGGACAGGGGCCGCACGGCTATGGCTACACCTTC. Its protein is CASSGQGPHGYGYTF.

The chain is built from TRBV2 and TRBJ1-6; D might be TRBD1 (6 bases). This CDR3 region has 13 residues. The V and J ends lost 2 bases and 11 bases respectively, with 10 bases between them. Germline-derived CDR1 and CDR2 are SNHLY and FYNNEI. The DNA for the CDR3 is TGTGCCAGCAGTGAAAGTTGGACAGCACCCCTCCACTTT. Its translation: CASSESWTAPLHF.

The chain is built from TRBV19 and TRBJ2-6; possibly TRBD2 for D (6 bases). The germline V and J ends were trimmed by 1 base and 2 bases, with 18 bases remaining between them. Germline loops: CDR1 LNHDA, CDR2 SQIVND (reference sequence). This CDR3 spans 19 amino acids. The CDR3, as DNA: TGTGCCAGTAGTATAGGGAAGGGACTTGTAACCCCTGGGGCCAACGTCCTGACTTTC. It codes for CASSIGKGLVTPGANVLTF.

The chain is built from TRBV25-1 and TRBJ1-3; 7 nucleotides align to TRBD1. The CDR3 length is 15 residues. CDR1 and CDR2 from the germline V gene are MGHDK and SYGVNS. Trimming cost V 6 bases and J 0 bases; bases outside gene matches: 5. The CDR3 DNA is TGTGCCAGCAGCCGACAGGGCAACTCTGGAAACACCATATATTTT. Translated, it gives CASSRQGNSGNTIYF.

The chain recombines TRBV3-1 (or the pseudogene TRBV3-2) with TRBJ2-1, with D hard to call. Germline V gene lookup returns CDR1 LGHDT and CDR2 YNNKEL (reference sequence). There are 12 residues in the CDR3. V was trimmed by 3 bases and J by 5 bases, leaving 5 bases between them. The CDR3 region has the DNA TGTGCCAGCAGCCACCTCCACAATGAGCAGTTCTTC. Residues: CASSHLHNEQFF.

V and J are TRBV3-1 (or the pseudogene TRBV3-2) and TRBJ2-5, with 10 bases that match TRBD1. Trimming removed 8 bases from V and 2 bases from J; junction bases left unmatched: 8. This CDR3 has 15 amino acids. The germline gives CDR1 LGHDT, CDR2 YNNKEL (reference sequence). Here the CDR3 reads CASGQGGPLQETQYF. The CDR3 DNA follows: TGTGCCAGCGGACAGGGGGGGCCCTTACAAGAGACCCAGTACTTC.

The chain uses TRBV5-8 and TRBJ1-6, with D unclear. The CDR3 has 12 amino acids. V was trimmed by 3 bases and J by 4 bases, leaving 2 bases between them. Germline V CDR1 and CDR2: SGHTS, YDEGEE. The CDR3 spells CASSSYNSPLHF. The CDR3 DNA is TGTGCCAGCAGCTCGTATAATTCACCCCTCCACTTT.

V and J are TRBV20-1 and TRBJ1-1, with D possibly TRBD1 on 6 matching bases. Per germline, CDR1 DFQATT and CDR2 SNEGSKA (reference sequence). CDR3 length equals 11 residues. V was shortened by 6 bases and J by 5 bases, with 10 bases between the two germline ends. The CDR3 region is CSATGLTEAFF. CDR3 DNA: TGCAGTGCAACAGGGTTAACTGAAGCTTTCTTT.

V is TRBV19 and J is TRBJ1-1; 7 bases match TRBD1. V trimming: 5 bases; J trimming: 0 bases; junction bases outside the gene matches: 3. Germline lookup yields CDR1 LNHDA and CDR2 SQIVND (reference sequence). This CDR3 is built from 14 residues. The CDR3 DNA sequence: TGTGCCAGTAGTTCGGGACAGCTGAACACTGAAGCTTTCTTT. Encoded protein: CASSSGQLNTEAFF.